This is a list of T cell receptor beta chains from one sample in a study of OX40 agonist ivuxolimab in advanced cancers. Assay: immunoSEQ multiplex PCR; the TCRdb copy retains only in-frame clones and omits some. The sample comprises approximately 130,000 clones, approximately 94% of which are singletons, and under 1.3% rests with the top ten. Sequencing was performed on CD4+ or CD8+ T cells sorted from blood, taken in a trial of the OX40 agonist ivuxolimab. The source of these receptors is an adult with an advanced solid tumor such as melanoma, head and neck, liver or kidney cancer. Both conserved end residues are part of each CDR3. The order of the fields is CDR3 protein, CDR3 DNA, J gene, D gene, clone size, V gene. A D gene is named only where the DNA matches it firmly. A clone size is listed for some rows: how often the clone was seen (once, few, many), or a class if it is expanded.

cdr3_aa: CASSQSLQANTEAFF
cdr3_nt: TGTGCCAGCAGCCAGAGCCTGCAGGCGAACACTGAAGCTTTCTTT
j_call: TRBJ1-1
d_call: -
clone_size: -
v_call: TRBV14

cdr3_aa: CASSQDRPGANVLTF
cdr3_nt: TGCGCCAGCAGCCAAGACAGGCCTGGGGCCAACGTCCTGACTTTC
j_call: TRBJ2-6
d_call: -
clone_size: -
v_call: TRBV4-3

cdr3_aa: CASSGGQGPRGELFF
cdr3_nt: TGCGCCAGCAGCGGGGGACAGGGCCCCAGGGGGGAGCTGTTTTTT
j_call: TRBJ2-2
d_call: TRBD1
clone_size: -
v_call: TRBV5-1

cdr3_aa: CASSGRVNTEAFF
cdr3_nt: TGTGCCAGCTCGGGACGGGTGAACACTGAAGCTTTCTTT
j_call: TRBJ1-1
d_call: -
clone_size: -
v_call: TRBV18

cdr3_aa: CASSPPGVGAEAFF
cdr3_nt: TGTGCCAGCAGCCCCCCGGGGGTTGGAGCTGAAGCTTTCTTT
j_call: TRBJ1-1
d_call: -
clone_size: -
v_call: TRBV9

cdr3_aa: CASSRGQGSTGELFF
cdr3_nt: TGCGCCAGCAGTAGGGGACAGGGGAGCACCGGGGAGCTGTTTTTT
j_call: TRBJ2-2
d_call: TRBD1
clone_size: once
v_call: TRBV5-1

cdr3_aa: CASSSLAERYNEQFF
cdr3_nt: TGTGCCAGCAGCTCCCTAGCGGAGAGGTACAATGAGCAGTTCTTC
j_call: TRBJ2-1
d_call: TRBD2
clone_size: -
v_call: TRBV6-6

cdr3_aa: CASSPLPTSRNTEAFF
cdr3_nt: TGTGCCAGCTCACCATTACCCACATCGAGGAACACTGAAGCTTTCTTT
j_call: TRBJ1-1
d_call: -
clone_size: -
v_call: TRBV18

cdr3_aa: CSVEGAGRIYF
cdr3_nt: TGCAGCGTTGAAGGGGCAGGCCGAATATATTTT
j_call: TRBJ1-3
d_call: -
clone_size: -
v_call: TRBV29-1

cdr3_aa: CASSLGPGGYNEQFF
cdr3_nt: TGTGCCAGCAGCTTGGGACCGGGGGGTTACAATGAGCAGTTCTTC
j_call: TRBJ2-1
d_call: TRBD2
clone_size: -
v_call: TRBV5-6

cdr3_aa: CASSRDRVAYEQYF
cdr3_nt: TGTGCCAGCTCACGAGACAGGGTAGCCTACGAGCAGTACTTC
j_call: TRBJ2-7
d_call: TRBD1
clone_size: -
v_call: TRBV18

cdr3_aa: CATSRDARAGATDEQYF
cdr3_nt: TGTGCCACCAGCAGAGATGCCCGCGCAGGGGCTACGGACGAGCAGTACTTC
j_call: TRBJ2-7
d_call: -
clone_size: -
v_call: TRBV15

cdr3_aa: CASSLVGTEAFF
cdr3_nt: TGTGCCAGCAGTTTAGTGGGCACTGAAGCTTTCTTT
j_call: TRBJ1-1
d_call: -
clone_size: few
v_call: TRBV28

cdr3_aa: CATSREGMELTYEQYF
cdr3_nt: TGTGCCACCAGCAGAGAGGGTATGGAACTTACCTACGAGCAGTACTTC
j_call: TRBJ2-7
d_call: -
clone_size: -
v_call: TRBV15

cdr3_aa: CASSVGSLETQYF
cdr3_nt: TGTGCCAGCAGCGTAGGTAGCTTAGAGACCCAGTACTTC
j_call: TRBJ2-5
d_call: -
clone_size: -
v_call: TRBV9

cdr3_aa: CASSFWPGQGKFSDTQYF
cdr3_nt: TGTGCCAGCAGCTTCTGGCCCGGACAGGGAAAGTTCTCAGATACGCAGTATTTT
j_call: TRBJ2-3
d_call: TRBD1
clone_size: -
v_call: TRBV5-8

cdr3_aa: CATSRGTDQETQYF
cdr3_nt: TGTGCCACCAGCAGGGGGACTGACCAAGAGACCCAGTACTTC
j_call: TRBJ2-5
d_call: -
clone_size: once
v_call: TRBV15

cdr3_aa: CASSPQVLSYNEQFF
cdr3_nt: TGTGCCAGCAGCCCCCAGGTTCTCTCCTACAATGAGCAGTTCTTC
j_call: TRBJ2-1
d_call: -
clone_size: -
v_call: TRBV11-2

cdr3_aa: CASSWGGVPNEKLFF
cdr3_nt: TGTGCCAGCAGCTGGGGTGGAGTACCTAATGAAAAACTGTTTTTT
j_call: TRBJ1-4
d_call: -
clone_size: -
v_call: TRBV7-6

cdr3_aa: CAISESAGLRDTQYF
cdr3_nt: TGTGCCATCAGTGAGTCGGCGGGCCTAAGGGATACGCAGTATTTT
j_call: TRBJ2-3
d_call: -
clone_size: -
v_call: TRBV10-3

cdr3_aa: CASSRLGPINTEAFF
cdr3_nt: TGTGCCAGCAGCCGACTAGGACCCATTAACACTGAAGCTTTCTTT
j_call: TRBJ1-1
d_call: -
clone_size: -
v_call: TRBV4-2

cdr3_aa: CASSLEGQASYEQYF
cdr3_nt: TGTGCCAGCAGCTTAGAGGGACAGGCTTCCTACGAGCAGTACTTC
j_call: TRBJ2-7
d_call: TRBD1
clone_size: -
v_call: TRBV7-2

cdr3_aa: CASSERTSGGNTQYF
cdr3_nt: TGCGCCAGCAGTGAACGGACTAGCGGGGGGAATACGCAGTATTTT
j_call: TRBJ2-3
d_call: TRBD2
clone_size: -
v_call: TRBV10-1

cdr3_aa: CASSHRGLIAGELFF
cdr3_nt: TGTGCCAGCTCCCACAGGGGGTTAATTGCCGGGGAGCTGTTTTTT
j_call: TRBJ2-2
d_call: TRBD1
clone_size: -
v_call: TRBV9

cdr3_aa: CASSLDGRDTDTQYF
cdr3_nt: TGTGCTAGCAGCTTAGATGGCAGGGACACAGATACGCAGTATTTT
j_call: TRBJ2-3
d_call: -
clone_size: -
v_call: TRBV7-7

cdr3_aa: CASQSSRAGPRNEKLFF
cdr3_nt: TGTGCCAGTCAGTCTTCTAGGGCGGGGCCGCGGAATGAAAAACTGTTTTTT
j_call: TRBJ1-4
d_call: -
clone_size: -
v_call: TRBV19

cdr3_aa: CASSPPTSGNFYEQYF
cdr3_nt: TGTGCCAGCAGTCCGCCTACTAGCGGGAATTTCTACGAGCAGTACTTC
j_call: TRBJ2-7
d_call: TRBD2
clone_size: once
v_call: TRBV27

cdr3_aa: CASSQPGQGPQETQYF
cdr3_nt: TGTGCCAGCAGCCAGCCGGGACAGGGACCTCAAGAGACCCAGTACTTC
j_call: TRBJ2-5
d_call: TRBD1
clone_size: once
v_call: TRBV14

cdr3_aa: CASSNNQGHEQYF
cdr3_nt: TGTGCCAGCAGCAATAATCAGGGCCACGAGCAGTACTTC
j_call: TRBJ2-7
d_call: -
clone_size: -
v_call: TRBV11-3

cdr3_aa: CATVRDFSYNEQFF
cdr3_nt: TGTGCCACCGTACGGGACTTTTCCTACAATGAGCAGTTCTTC
j_call: TRBJ2-1
d_call: -
clone_size: -
v_call: TRBV2

cdr3_aa: CASSPGGGRTDTQYF
cdr3_nt: TGTGCCAGCAGCCCAGGTGGGGGACGCACAGATACGCAGTATTTT
j_call: TRBJ2-3
d_call: -
clone_size: -
v_call: TRBV11-3

cdr3_aa: CASSLGQGANYGYTF
cdr3_nt: TGTGCCAGCAGCCTTGGACAGGGGGCTAACTATGGCTACACCTTC
j_call: TRBJ1-2
d_call: TRBD1
clone_size: -
v_call: TRBV7-2

cdr3_aa: CAWSSAAPGDSPLHF
cdr3_nt: TGTGCCTGGAGTTCGGCCGCTCCCGGGGATTCACCCCTCCACTTT
j_call: TRBJ1-6
d_call: -
clone_size: -
v_call: TRBV30

cdr3_aa: CAISDRGVFTEAFF
cdr3_nt: TGTGCCATCAGTGACAGGGGGGTATTCACTGAAGCTTTCTTT
j_call: TRBJ1-1
d_call: TRBD1
clone_size: -
v_call: TRBV10-3

cdr3_aa: CASSLLTSWTSLSTDTQYF
cdr3_nt: TGTGCCAGCAGCTTACTCACTTCTTGGACTAGCCTGAGCACAGATACGCAGTATTTT
j_call: TRBJ2-3
d_call: TRBD2
clone_size: once
v_call: TRBV7-2

cdr3_aa: CASSSDRTYEQYF
cdr3_nt: TGTGCCAGCAGCTCCGACCGTACCTACGAGCAGTACTTC
j_call: TRBJ2-7
d_call: -
clone_size: -
v_call: TRBV11-2

cdr3_aa: CASSQDRAGRDEKLFF
cdr3_nt: TGCGCCAGCAGCCAAGATAGAGCGGGGAGGGATGAAAAACTGTTTTTT
j_call: TRBJ1-4
d_call: -
clone_size: -
v_call: TRBV4-1

cdr3_aa: CASTQGIQETQYF
cdr3_nt: TGTGCCAGCACCCAGGGGATCCAAGAGACCCAGTACTTC
j_call: TRBJ2-5
d_call: -
clone_size: -
v_call: TRBV6-5

cdr3_aa: CASKRDNSYEQYF
cdr3_nt: TGCGCCAGCAAACGGGACAACTCCTACGAGCAGTACTTC
j_call: TRBJ2-7
d_call: -
clone_size: -
v_call: TRBV5-1

cdr3_aa: CASSPAGRQPQHF
cdr3_nt: TGTGCCAGCAGCCCTGCGGGGCGGCAGCCCCAGCATTTT
j_call: TRBJ1-5
d_call: -
clone_size: -
v_call: TRBV7-2

cdr3_aa: CASSLWANSPLHF
cdr3_nt: TGTGCCAGCAGTTTATGGGCGAATTCACCCCTCCACTTT
j_call: TRBJ1-6
d_call: -
clone_size: -
v_call: TRBV27

cdr3_aa: CASSEQGSHEQYF
cdr3_nt: TGCGCCAGCAGTGAACAGGGGTCCCACGAGCAGTACTTC
j_call: TRBJ2-7
d_call: TRBD1
clone_size: -
v_call: TRBV10-2

cdr3_aa: CASSFEGAGNQPQHF
cdr3_nt: TGTGCCAGCAGTTTCGAGGGGGCTGGCAATCAGCCCCAGCATTTT
j_call: TRBJ1-5
d_call: TRBD1
clone_size: -
v_call: TRBV28

cdr3_aa: CASSVDGGTTEAFF
cdr3_nt: TGTGCCAGCAGCGTAGATGGTGGGACCACTGAAGCTTTCTTT
j_call: TRBJ1-1
d_call: -
clone_size: once
v_call: TRBV9

cdr3_aa: CASSPGPLSYNEQFF
cdr3_nt: TGTGCCAGCAGCCCAGGTCCCCTTTCCTACAATGAGCAGTTCTTC
j_call: TRBJ2-1
d_call: -
clone_size: -
v_call: TRBV14

cdr3_aa: CASSLTSGADTQYF
cdr3_nt: TGTGCCAGCAGCTTGACTAGCGGGGCAGATACGCAGTATTTT
j_call: TRBJ2-3
d_call: TRBD2
clone_size: -
v_call: TRBV5-6

cdr3_aa: CASSLERATDTQYF
cdr3_nt: TGCGCCAGCAGCTTGGAACGGGCCACAGATACGCAGTATTTT
j_call: TRBJ2-3
d_call: -
clone_size: -
v_call: TRBV5-1

cdr3_aa: CASSTWTDRPLGQYF
cdr3_nt: TGTGCCAGCAGTACTTGGACAGATCGGCCTCTCGGGCAGTACTTC
j_call: TRBJ2-7
d_call: -
clone_size: -
v_call: TRBV27

cdr3_aa: CASSLDPYSNQPQHF
cdr3_nt: TGTGCCAGCAGTTTAGATCCTTATAGCAATCAGCCCCAGCATTTT
j_call: TRBJ1-5
d_call: -
clone_size: -
v_call: TRBV27

cdr3_aa: CATGGSSYEQYF
cdr3_nt: TGTGCCACTGGGGGAAGCTCCTACGAGCAGTACTTC
j_call: TRBJ2-7
d_call: -
clone_size: -
v_call: TRBV6-5

cdr3_aa: CASSLAIAQRRAFF
cdr3_nt: TGTGCCAGCAGCTTAGCCATCGCCCAAAGACGGGCTTTCTTT
j_call: TRBJ1-1
d_call: -
clone_size: -
v_call: TRBV7-2

cdr3_aa: CASGQGAGNTIYF
cdr3_nt: TGCGCCAGTGGACAGGGGGCTGGAAACACCATATATTTT
j_call: TRBJ1-3
d_call: TRBD1
clone_size: once
v_call: TRBV5-1

cdr3_aa: CSASGQGPDTQYF
cdr3_nt: TGCAGCGCCTCGGGACAGGGGCCAGATACGCAGTATTTT
j_call: TRBJ2-3
d_call: TRBD1
clone_size: -
v_call: TRBV29-1

cdr3_aa: CATSIAGVADTQYF
cdr3_nt: TGTGCCACCAGCATAGCGGGGGTGGCAGATACGCAGTATTTT
j_call: TRBJ2-3
d_call: TRBD2
clone_size: -
v_call: TRBV15

cdr3_aa: CSVEGARVAGGPVSYNEQFF
cdr3_nt: TGCAGCGTTGAGGGAGCAAGAGTAGCGGGAGGGCCTGTCAGCTACAATGAGCAGTTCTTC
j_call: TRBJ2-1
d_call: TRBD2
clone_size: -
v_call: TRBV29-1

cdr3_aa: CASKGLAANTGELFF
cdr3_nt: TGTGCCAGTAAGGGACTAGCGGCGAACACCGGGGAGCTGTTTTTT
j_call: TRBJ2-2
d_call: TRBD2
clone_size: -
v_call: TRBV19

cdr3_aa: CASSSYAGRVNTEAFF
cdr3_nt: TGTGCCAGTAGTAGCTATGCTGGCAGGGTGAACACTGAAGCTTTCTTT
j_call: TRBJ1-1
d_call: -
clone_size: -
v_call: TRBV19